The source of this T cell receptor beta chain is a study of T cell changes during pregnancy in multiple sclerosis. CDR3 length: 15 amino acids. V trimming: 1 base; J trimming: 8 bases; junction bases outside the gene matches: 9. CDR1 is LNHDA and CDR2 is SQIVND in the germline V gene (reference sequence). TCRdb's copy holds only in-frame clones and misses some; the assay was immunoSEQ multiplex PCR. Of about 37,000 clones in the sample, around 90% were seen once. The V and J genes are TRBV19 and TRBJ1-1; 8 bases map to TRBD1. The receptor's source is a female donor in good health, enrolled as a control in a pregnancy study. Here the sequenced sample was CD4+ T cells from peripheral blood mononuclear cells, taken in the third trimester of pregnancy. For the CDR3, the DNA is TGTGCCAGTAGTATAGCCGGGGCAGGGGGCCAAGAAGCTTTCTTT. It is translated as CASSIAGAGGQEAFF.